The 12 T cell receptor beta chains below were found in one sample sequenced in a study of regulatory T cells in long-lasting Graves disease. As for time point: newly diagnosed GD, antithyroid drugs for less than 3 months. Researchers made the TCR library from RNA that was extracted from PBMCs. TCR beta libraries were built with iRepertoire HTBI primers and Arm-PCR of CDR3 regions. TCRdb ran MiXCR on the multiplex PCR reads and lists one entry per CDR3 protein. This sample has 620,000 or so distinct CDR3 sequences, with 16% found just once. Another study also made use of these data, one on T cells in Graves' hyperthyroidism and ophthalmopathy.

Sample: peripheral blood mononuclear cells (PBMCs), taken at new diagnosis, from a patient treated with antithyroid drugs. These TCRs come from a woman aged 30 to 39 with Graves disease.

A word on this clonotype: A read error may be the cause here, since a much bigger clone is one base away. The chain combines TRBV28 with TRBJ2-7; 12 bases fit TRBD2. The V gene end was trimmed by 8 bases and the J gene end by 2 bases; junction bases not matched to a gene: 7. CDR3 length: 15 amino acids. Germline CDR1 reads MDHEN; CDR2 reads SYDVKM. The CDR3 protein is CASCKLAGGAYEQYF. The CDR3, as DNA: TGTGCCAGCTGCAAACTAGCGGGAGGCGCCTACGAGCAGTACTTC.

V gene TRBV28 combines with J gene TRBJ2-7; 8 nucleotides align to TRBD1. Trimming at V came to 5 bases and at J to 0 bases, leaving 6 bases not matched to a gene. The CDR3 sequence is 15 residues long. CDR1 is MDHEN, CDR2 SYDVKM, per germline. In nucleotides, the CDR3 is TGTGCCAGCAGTCCCGGACAGGGATACTCCTACGAGCAGTACTTC. Its translation: CASSPGQGYSYEQYF.

The chain is built from TRBV11-2 and TRBJ2-1, with 7 nucleotides matching TRBD1. CDR3 length: 15 amino acids. With V trimmed by 6 bases and J by 3 bases, 8 bases remained unmatched. Germline V lookup: CDR1 SGHAT, CDR2 FQNNGV. The CDR3 DNA reads TGTGCCAGCAGTTTCGACAGGGTTGGCTACAATGAGCAGTTCTTC. Translated, it gives CASSFDRVGYNEQFF. Based on the CDR3 plus reference TRBV11-2 and TRBJ2-1, the full variable domain is EAGVAQSPRYKIIEKRQSVAFWCNPISGHATLYWYQQILGQGPKLLIQFQNNGVVDDSQLPKDRFSAERLKGVDSTLKIQPAKLEDSAVYLCASSFDRVGYNEQFFGPGTRLTVL.

This clonotype was detected many times. V is TRBV30 and J is TRBJ1-2, with D maybe TRBD1 (5 bases). Germline CDR1 reads GTSNPN; CDR2 reads SVGIG (reference sequence). This CDR3 has 11 residues. Trimming left V 4 bases short and J 7 bases short, with 10 bases between. The chain's CDR3 is CAWMGVAGYTF. DNA for the CDR3: TGTGCCTGGATGGGGGTTGCTGGCTACACCTTC.

The V gene is TRBV11-2, the J gene TRBJ2-7; tentative D call: TRBD1 (6 bases). CDR1 is SGHAT and CDR2 is FQNNGV in the germline V gene. This CDR3 spans 12 amino acids. Trimming stripped 3 bases from V and 6 bases from J, with 9 bases between. The CDR3 sequence is CASSLDSREQYF. CDR3 bases: TGTGCCAGCAGCTTGGACAGTCGCGAGCAGTACTTC.

This chain connects TRBV19 to TRBJ1-5, with a weak D call TRBD1 (6 bases). The CDR3 extends over 13 amino acids. Per the germline V gene, CDR1 is LNHDA and CDR2 is SQIVND (reference sequence). V lost 5 bases to trimming and J lost 3 bases, with 8 bases between them. The CDR3 is CASSGDINQPQHF. The CDR3 DNA reads TGTGCCAGTAGTGGGGACATCAATCAGCCCCAGCATTTT.

This clonotype was counted between two and nine times. One end of the junction is discordant with germline, which a read error may explain. The rearrangement links TRBV10-3 to TRBJ2-1; D gene ambiguous. CDR1 and CDR2 (germline): ENHRY, SYGVKD. The CDR3 totals 15 residues. DNA of the CDR3: TGTGCCATCAGTGAGTCGACCAGCTCCTGCAATGAGCAGTTCTTC. Encoded protein: CAISESTSSCNEQFF.

This clonotype was seen many times. V and J are TRBV7-8 and TRBJ1-1, with a possible D match to TRBD1 (6 bases). The CDR3 runs to 15 residues. V was cut by 5 bases and J by 0 bases, with 13 bases left in between. Germline V gene data show CDR1 as SGHVS and CDR2 as FQNEAQ. The CDR3 reads CASSEQGQMNTEAFF. In DNA form, the CDR3 reads TGTGCCAGCAGCGAACAAGGACAGATGAACACTGAAGCTTTCTTT.

On this clonotype: The junction shows a germline mismatch at one end, possibly a read error. The chain joins TRBV14 to TRBJ2-1; D not certain. CDR3 length: 12 amino acids. Germline V gene sequence: CDR1 SGHDN, CDR2 FVKESK. CDR3 DNA sequence: TGTGCCAGCAGCCTCCTTAGTAATGGGCAGTTCTTC. It yields the protein CASSLLSNGQFF.

Only a few counts were recorded for this clonotype. The genes are TRBV3-1 and TRBJ2-3, with D possibly called TRBD1 or TRBD2 (5 bases each). This CDR3 has 14 residues. From germline, CDR1 is LGHDT and CDR2 YNNKEL (reference sequence). V dropped 6 bases and J dropped 0 bases, with 10 bases sitting between them. Here the CDR3 DNA reads TGTGCCAGCAGGGGGGATAAGAGCACAGATACGCAGTATTTT. As protein: CASRGDKSTDTQYF.

This clonotype occurred many times. V and J are TRBV25-1 and TRBJ2-7, with D possibly being TRBD1 or TRBD2 (5 bases each). Trimming cost V 0 bases and J 6 bases, with 12 bases left between them. The CDR3 consists of 14 residues. CDR1 is MGHDK, CDR2 SYGVNS, per germline. This CDR3 is CASSEYFGGSEQYF. Here the CDR3 DNA reads TGTGCCAGCAGTGAATATTTTGGGGGTTCCGAGCAGTACTTC.

The chain is built from TRBV5-1 and TRBJ1-2; D call uncertain. Germline CDR1 reads SGHRS; CDR2 reads YFSETQ. The CDR3 spans 13 residues. The V gene lost 4 bases and the J gene lost 3 bases, with 10 bases spanning the gap. The CDR3 nucleotides read TGCGCCAGCAGCACGGAGGCCTACTATGGCTACACCTTC. Its protein is CASSTEAYYGYTF. Full variable domain (rest looked up from reference TRBV5-1 and TRBJ1-2): KAGVTQTPRYLIKTRGQQVTLSCSPISGHRSVSWYQQTPGQGLQFLFEYFSETQRNKGNFPGRFSGRQFSNSRSEMNVSTLELGDSALYLCASSTEAYYGYTFGSGTRLTVV.